The sequence of this T cell receptor (beta chain) was determined in a study of vaccination and CD4 T cells after COVID-19. CD4+ T cells that had been cultured provided DNA sequenced with the Oncomine TCR Beta short-read assay. Cultured CD4+ T cells were the source of extracted genomic DNA. Each CDR3 protein gets one entry after TCRdb re-called the PCR reads with MiXCR. Among 15,000 to 20,000 distinct CDR3 sequences listed, 30% to 45% were seen once. Germline CDR1 and CDR2: LGHNA and YSLEER. V shed 1 base and J shed 9 bases, with 13 bases lying between them. This CDR3 contains 14 residues. Treatment meaning: roughly ten-day PBMC culture with coronavirus spike peptide pools or control peptides (ViraFEST assay). Turning to this clonotype: Its antigen is currently unknown.

The sequence derives from a human donor with COVID-19. The chain recombines TRBV4-3 with TRBJ1-5; possible D gene TRBD1, 5 bases. The sample comprised cultured CD4+ T cells from blood. The CDR3 DNA is TGCGCCAGCAGCCAAGGGAAGGGGCAATGGCCCCAGCATTTT. Amino acids: CASSQGKGQWPQHF.